This is a list of T cell receptor beta chains from one sample in a study of human T cells and chemical hapten exposure. Each CDR3 protein is one row after TCRdb ran MiXCR on the RACE reads. The sample consists of 95,000 to 150,000 distinct CDR3 sequences, roughly 14% of them appearing once. Here the sequenced sample was whole blood, taken in connection with sensitization to the hapten diphenylcyclopropenone (DPC). These TCRs come from a woman aged 18-29 years with alopecia areata. Some clones in this sample may be carry-over from other donors' samples. Each CDR3 is given with its conserved first and last residue. A D gene is named only where the DNA matches it firmly. Only part of the rows carry a size: once, few, many, or a class if the clone is expanded.

V,D,size,J,DNA,CDR3
TRBV4-2,TRBD2,few,TRBJ2-2,TGTGCCAGCAGCCAAGGGGTAGCGGGAGAGCCCGGGGAGCTGTTTTTT,CASSQGVAGEPGELFF
TRBV12-3/TRBV12-4,-,-,TRBJ1-6,TGTGCCAGCAGCTCCCTCGTGACAGATAATAATTCACCCCTCCACTTT,CASSSLVTDNNSPLHF
TRBV6-2/TRBV6-3,TRBD1,-,TRBJ1-2,TGTGCCAGTAAACAGGGGGCTGACAGCTACACCTTC,CASKQGADSYTF
TRBV11-3,TRBD1,-,TRBJ2-1,TGTGCCAGCAGCTTCCGGGACAGGGGTGGATATGAGCAGTTCTTC,CASSFRDRGGYEQFF
TRBV2,-,-,TRBJ1-1,TGTGCCTGCAGATCGTCGGTTGGGTCCGAAGCTTTCTTT,CACRSSVGSEAFF
TRBV7-9,-,many,TRBJ1-1,TGTGCCAGCAGCTTAGGCTCGAACACTGAAGCTTTCTTT,CASSLGSNTEAFF
TRBV5-4,-,few,TRBJ2-3,TGTGCCAGCAGCTTGGAGGGGGGCCCCACAGATACGCAGTATTTT,CASSLEGGPTDTQYF
TRBV10-2,-,few,TRBJ1-1,TGCGCCAGCATGTTTCCGGGGAGCACTGAAGCTTTCTTT,CASMFPGSTEAFF
TRBV20-1,-,few,TRBJ1-5,TGCAGTGCTAGCCAGGACATTAGCAATCAGCCCCAGCATTTT,CSASQDISNQPQHF
TRBV15,-,-,TRBJ1-1,TGTGCCACCAGCACCCGCTTTACTGACAGGCGGAACACTGAAGCTTTCTTT,CATSTRFTDRRNTEAFF
TRBV11-2,-,-,TRBJ2-3,TGTGCCAGCAGCCCCCGTCCGACTAGGCTAGTCACAGATACGCAGTATTTT,CASSPRPTRLVTDTQYF
TRBV20-1,-,few,TRBJ1-6,TGCAGTGCTAGGCCCCCGGCAGACAGCTCCTATAATTCACCCCTCCACTTT,CSARPPADSSYNSPLHF
TRBV6-1,TRBD1,many,TRBJ2-3,TGTGCCAGCAACGGACAGGGGGGAGGCACAGATACGCAGTATTTT,CASNGQGGGTDTQYF
TRBV13,-,few,TRBJ1-3,TGTGCCAGCAGCTTAGAGCCCGACAACTCTGGAAACACCATATATTTT,CASSLEPDNSGNTIYF
TRBV25-1,-,few,TRBJ1-6,TGTGCCAGCCGGGCGGCAGCATTTTATTCACCCCTCCACTTT,CASRAAAFYSPLHF
TRBV27,-,-,TRBJ2-5,TGTGCCAGCAGGAAAGGGATTCTCCAAGAGACCCAGTACTTC,CASRKGILQETQYF
TRBV18,-,-,TRBJ2-7,TGTGTCAGCTCACCACGGGACGGTAGCTCCTACGAGCAGTACTTC,CVSSPRDGSSYEQYF
TRBV4-2,-,-,TRBJ2-2,TGTGCCAGCAGCCAAGATTCAGGAGGGAACACCGGGGAGCTGTTTTTT,CASSQDSGGNTGELFF
TRBV29-1,TRBD2,many,TRBJ2-1,TGCAGCGTCGGGAGGGGGGGGCCCTACAATGAGCAGTTCTTC,CSVGRGGPYNEQFF
TRBV5-5,-,few,TRBJ2-7,TGTGCCAGCAGCGTAGCGGCGGGCTACGAGCAGTACTTC,CASSVAAGYEQYF
TRBV5-1,-,-,TRBJ1-1,TGCGCCAGCAGCTTGGTAGGGGGAACACCGATGAACACTGAAGCTTTCTTT,CASSLVGGTPMNTEAFF
TRBV29-1,-,few,TRBJ2-1,TGCAGCCCCTACCGGAATGAGCAGTTCTTC,CSPYRNEQFF
TRBV2,-,-,TRBJ2-1,TGTGCCAGCAAGGGGGGCAGTGAGCAGTTCTTC,CASKGGSEQFF
TRBV29-1,-,many,TRBJ1-2,TGCAGCGTTGATCGCGGGGGTTCTGGCTACACCTTC,CSVDRGGSGYTF
TRBV7-2,-,many,TRBJ1-1,TGTGCCAGCAGCTCCTCCGGGGCTGAAGCTTTCTTT,CASSSSGAEAFF
TRBV5-1,-,-,TRBJ2-3,TGCGCCAGCAGCTTGGGGAGAACCACAGATACGCAGTATTTT,CASSLGRTTDTQYF
TRBV19,-,-,TRBJ1-4,TGTGCCAGTAGTATAAAGCCAGGTTCGGAAAAACTGTTTTTT,CASSIKPGSEKLFF
TRBV4-3,-,many,TRBJ2-7,TGCGCCAGCAGCCAAGATCCGGACAGCTACGAGCAGTACTTC,CASSQDPDSYEQYF
TRBV7-9,-,many,TRBJ1-1,TGTGCCAGCAGCTTCCGGGCGGAAGGAACTGAAGCTTTCTTT,CASSFRAEGTEAFF
TRBV29-1,TRBD2,-,TRBJ2-5,TGCAGCGGAGAGCGGGGGGGCACTCAGACCCAGTACTTC,CSGERGGTQTQYF
TRBV5-6,-,-,TRBJ2-3,TGTGCCAGCACCGCCCTGGGGGACAACACAGATACGCAGTATTTT,CASTALGDNTDTQYF
TRBV29-1,-,many,TRBJ1-1,TGCAGCGTTCGGGTCGCGAACACTGAAGCTTTCTTT,CSVRVANTEAFF
TRBV28,TRBD2,-,TRBJ2-1,TGTGCCAGCACCGGCCGCGGGGGATCGACCTACAATGAGCAGTTCTTC,CASTGRGGSTYNEQFF
TRBV20-1,-,few,TRBJ2-5,TGCAGTGCGAGTCGACAGGTCCAAGAGACCCAGTACTTC,CSASRQVQETQYF
TRBV7-9,TRBD1,few,TRBJ2-5,TGTGCCAGCAGCCCCCGACAGGGTTGGGGCGAAGAGACCCAGTACTTC,CASSPRQGWGEETQYF
TRBV27,TRBD2,-,TRBJ2-1,TGTGCCAGCAGTCCCACCCGACTAGCGGGCCCCTTCAATGAGCAGTTCTTC,CASSPTRLAGPFNEQFF